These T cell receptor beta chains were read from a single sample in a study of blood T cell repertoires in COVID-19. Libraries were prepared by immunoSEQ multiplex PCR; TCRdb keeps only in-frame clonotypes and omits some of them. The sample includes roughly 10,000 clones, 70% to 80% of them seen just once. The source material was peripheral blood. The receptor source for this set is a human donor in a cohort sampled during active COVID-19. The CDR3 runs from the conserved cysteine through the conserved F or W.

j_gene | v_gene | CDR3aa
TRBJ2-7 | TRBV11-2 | CASSLAGTGANEQYF
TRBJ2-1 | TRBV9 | CASSVDPGQVYNEQFF
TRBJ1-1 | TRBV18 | CASSTEQGRNTEAFF
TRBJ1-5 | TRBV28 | CASSDRGLNQPQHF
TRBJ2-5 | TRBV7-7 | CASSPGLAGQETQYF
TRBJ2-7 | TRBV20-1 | CSASSPLSTYEQYF
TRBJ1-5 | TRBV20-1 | CSASAGGRYSNQPQHF
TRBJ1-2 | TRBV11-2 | CASSPRGTYGYTF
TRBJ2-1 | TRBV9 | CASSPRTSGGLRNEQFF
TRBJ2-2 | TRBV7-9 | CASSPDSGELFF
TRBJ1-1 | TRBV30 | CAWSFRGATEAFF
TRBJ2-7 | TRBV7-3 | CASSFGGTGPYEQYF
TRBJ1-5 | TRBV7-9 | CASSFHRGIQPQHF
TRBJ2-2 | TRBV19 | CASSADSYTTGELFF
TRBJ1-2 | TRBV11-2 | CASSLESIFMTSNGYTF
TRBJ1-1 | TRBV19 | CASSIVGPTANTEAFF
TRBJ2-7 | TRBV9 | CASSEQPSPAEQYF
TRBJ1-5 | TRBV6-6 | CASSYGQGVYQPQHF
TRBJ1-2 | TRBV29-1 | CSVVTGNYGYTF
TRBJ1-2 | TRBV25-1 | CASSEGSGWDKRNGYTF
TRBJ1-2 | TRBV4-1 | CASSQDGYGYTF
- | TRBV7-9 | CASARGSEQYF
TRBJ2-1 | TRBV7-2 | CASSLGGVVNEQFF